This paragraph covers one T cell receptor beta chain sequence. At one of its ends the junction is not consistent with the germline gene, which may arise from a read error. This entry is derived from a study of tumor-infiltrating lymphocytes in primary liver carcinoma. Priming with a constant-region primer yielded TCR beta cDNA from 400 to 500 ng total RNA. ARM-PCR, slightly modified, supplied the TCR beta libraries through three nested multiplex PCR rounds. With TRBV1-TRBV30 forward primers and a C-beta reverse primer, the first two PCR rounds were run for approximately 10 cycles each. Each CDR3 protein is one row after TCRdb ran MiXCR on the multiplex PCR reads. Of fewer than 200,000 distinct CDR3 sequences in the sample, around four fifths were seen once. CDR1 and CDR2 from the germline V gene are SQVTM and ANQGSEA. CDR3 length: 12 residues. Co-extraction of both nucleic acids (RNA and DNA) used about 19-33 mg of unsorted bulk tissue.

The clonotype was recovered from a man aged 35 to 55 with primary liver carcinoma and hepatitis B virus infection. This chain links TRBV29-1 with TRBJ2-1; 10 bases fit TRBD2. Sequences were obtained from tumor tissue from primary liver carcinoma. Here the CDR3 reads CSVPSGSLELFF. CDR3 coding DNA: TGTAGCGTCCCTAGCGGGAGTCTTGAGCTGTTCTTC.